The 28 T cell receptor beta chains below were found in one sample sequenced in a study of blood T cell repertoires in COVID-19 (dated by TCRdb to 2018 to 2021). The library was generated by the immunoSEQ multiplex PCR assay. TCRdb limited this immuneACCESS table to in-frame rearrangements with V and J called. A share of clones is missing; checked studies link under half to unresolved V genes, and the rest is unexplained. The sample table records 250,000 to 300,000 clones; roughly 86% of these occur just once. The ten most abundant clones make up 1.5% to 2% of the sample. The sample consisted of PBMCs or T cells enriched from blood (not recorded which). The receptors come from a woman aged 60-75 years who had recovered from COVID-19.

Remarks on this clone: Other DNA sequences within the sample encode an identical CDR3. The genes are TRBV28 and TRBJ2-3; 10 bases align to TRBD2. Germline trimming cut 2 bases from V and 2 bases from J; bases unmatched to any gene: 4. This CDR3 contains 16 residues. Germline V gives CDR1 MDHEN, CDR2 SYDVKM. CDR3 coding DNA: TGTGCCAGCAGTTTAGGGCTAGCGGGAGTCACAGATACGCAGTATTTT. It translates to CASSLGLAGVTDTQYF.

This clone was picked up one time. This chain connects TRBV19 to TRBJ1-5; 8 positions agree with TRBD1. V shed 9 bases and J 6 bases; nucleotides not matched to a gene: 16. The CDR3 spans 16 residues. Germline-derived CDR1 and CDR2 are LNHDA and SQIVND (reference sequence). The CDR3 sequence is CASKARSGQGGQPQHF. As DNA, the CDR3 is TGTGCCAGCAAGGCCAGGAGCGGACAGGGTGGTCAGCCCCAGCATTTT.

The genes are TRBV28 and TRBJ1-2; TRBD1 is a possible D gene (6 bases). The V and J ends lost 0 bases and 4 bases respectively, with 9 bases between them. The CDR3 spans 14 residues. The germline gives CDR1 MDHEN, CDR2 SYDVKM. CDR3 loop: CASSLWGRGYGYTF. CDR3 DNA: TGTGCCAGCAGTTTATGGGGCAGGGGCTATGGCTACACCTTC.

The chain joins TRBV27 to TRBJ2-4; TRBD2 is a possible D gene (5 bases). The CDR3 has 16 residues. Trimming pared 0 bases from V and 3 bases from J, leaving 12 bases between. Germline V lookup: CDR1 MNHEY, CDR2 SMNVEV (reference sequence). Here the CDR3 reads CASSLSPGFGKNIQYF. CDR3 in DNA: TGTGCCAGCAGTTTATCGCCGGGGTTCGGCAAAAACATTCAGTACTTC.

The rearrangement uses TRBV7-2 and TRBJ1-4; D remains ambiguous. Germline CDR1 is SGHTA and CDR2 is FQGNSA. The germline V and J ends were trimmed by 4 bases and 10 bases, with 16 bases remaining between them. The CDR3 loop spans 14 amino acids. DNA for the CDR3: TGTGCCAGCAGCTCCCGGGGTTTGGGAGGAAAACTGTTTTTT. This gives the protein CASSSRGLGGKLFF.

This clone has a handful of counts. As DNA, the CDR3 is TGCGCCAGCAGCTTCCCTGCCTTGGGCGATGAGCAGTTCTTC. Translation gives CASSFPALGDEQFF. The gene calls are TRBV5-1 and TRBJ2-1, with D unresolved. Trimming removed 2 bases at V and 8 bases at J, with 14 bases between. Germline-derived CDR1 and CDR2 are SGHRS and YFSETQ. The CDR3 extends over 14 amino acids.

The chain carries TRBV6-5 and TRBJ2-7, with a tentative D call TRBD1 (7 bases). The CDR3 consists of 14 residues. Germline V lookup: CDR1 MNHEY, CDR2 SVGAGI. V lost 4 bases, J lost 0 bases, and 10 bases lay in between. The CDR3 loop reads CASSFQGGSYEQYF. CDR3 DNA: TGTGCCAGCAGTTTTCAGGGGGGCTCCTACGAGCAGTACTTC.

The chain employs TRBV9 and TRBJ2-3; the match to TRBD2 covers 12 bases. Germline V gene data show CDR1 as SGDLS and CDR2 as YYNGEE. The CDR3 runs 15 residues. The V segment lost 2 bases and the J segment 4 bases; nucleotides outside the gene matches: 2. Here the CDR3 DNA reads TGTGCCAGCAGCGTGGGGACTAGCGGGCCAGATACGCAGTATTTT. Its translation: CASSVGTSGPDTQYF.

The V call is TRBV5-1, the J call TRBJ2-2; D may be TRBD1 (5 bases). This CDR3 region has 15 residues. V lost 0 bases and J lost 3, with 9 bases in between. From germline, CDR1 is SGHRS and CDR2 YFSETQ. The DNA of the CDR3 is TGCGCCAGCAGCTTGGCGGTGGGGCACACCGGGGAGCTGTTTTTT. It codes for CASSLAVGHTGELFF.

The gene calls are TRBV4-1 and TRBJ2-3; 7 bases align to TRBD2. This CDR3 contains 18 residues. CDR1 is MGHRA and CDR2 is YSYEKL in the germline V gene. V was clipped by 4 bases and J by 6 bases; unmatched bases: 19. The CDR3 bases are TGCGCCAGCAGCCTCATGCTCATGGCGGGAGCAAGGTGGGATACGCAGTATTTT. This translates into CASSLMLMAGARWDTQYF.

The chain links TRBV5-1 to TRBJ1-2; D is perhaps TRBD1 (6 bases). The CDR3 loop spans 14 amino acids. CDR1 SGHRS and CDR2 YFSETQ come from the germline V gene. V lost 0 bases to trimming and J lost 7 bases, with 13 bases between them. CDR3 nucleotide sequence: TGCGCCAGCAGCTTGGAGGCAGGGGTAGCTGGCTACACCTTC. Translation: CASSLEAGVAGYTF.

The chain has TRBV5-4 and TRBJ2-1, with 8 bases fitting TRBD2. V shed 4 bases, J shed 5 bases, and the junction held 14 bases outside the gene matches. This CDR3 has 17 residues. CDR1 and CDR2 (germline): SGHNT, YYREEE (reference sequence). The CDR3 DNA sequence: TGTGCCAGCAGCCCATCCCGGGATAGCGGGAAGAACAATGAGCAGTTCTTC. Translation: CASSPSRDSGKNNEQFF.

The gene calls are TRBV7-9 and TRBJ2-1; TRBD2 agrees at 11 bases. The CDR3 contains 16 residues. CDR1 SEHNR and CDR2 FQNEAQ come from the germline V gene (reference sequence). With 4 bases clipped from V and 8 bases from J, the junction kept 10 bases outside the gene matches. CDR3 protein: CASSSGTTSGAHEQFF. The DNA for the CDR3 is TGTGCCAGCAGCTCAGGGACGACTAGCGGGGCACATGAGCAGTTCTTC.

The chain has TRBV5-1 and TRBJ2-7, with 8 nucleotides matching TRBD1. The CDR3 sequence is 12 residues long. Germline CDR1 SGHRS, CDR2 YFSETQ. V shed 4 bases and J 8 bases; nucleotides not matched to a gene: 5. This CDR3 reads CASSADREKQYF. DNA of the CDR3: TGCGCCAGCAGCGCGGACAGGGAAAAGCAGTACTTC.

This clone was counted a single time. CDR3 DNA: TGTGCCAGCAGTTGGACAGGGACCACCGGGGAGCTGTTTTTT. This gives the protein CASSWTGTTGELFF. V usage is TRBV6-5 and J usage is TRBJ2-2; TRBD1 aligns across 8 bases. Germline-derived CDR1 and CDR2 are MNHEY and SVGAGI. The CDR3 loop spans 14 amino acids. V dropped 4 bases and J dropped 4; count of bases not matched to a gene: 2.

The genes are TRBV14 and TRBJ1-1; D gene uncertain. CDR1 is SGHDN, CDR2 FVKESK, per germline. The CDR3 is 13 amino acids. The V and J ends lost 4 bases and 0 bases respectively, with 6 bases between them. The CDR3 loop reads CASSLLMNTEAFF. CDR3 coding DNA: TGTGCCAGCAGCCTACTTATGAACACTGAAGCTTTCTTT.

J is TRBJ2-3 and V is TRBV6-5; possibly TRBD1 for D (6 bases). CDR3 length: 15 amino acids. CDR1 is MNHEY, CDR2 SVGAGI, per germline. Trimming took off 1 base at V and 2 bases at J, with 10 bases between the two ends. CDR3 bases: TGTGCCAGCAGTTACTGGCAGGGGTACACAGATACGCAGTATTTT. It is translated as CASSYWQGYTDTQYF.

The CDR3 spells CASSEFSSGGSDTQYF. CDR3 nucleotide sequence: TGTGCCAGCAGTGAATTCTCTAGCGGGGGGTCAGATACGCAGTATTTT. The rearrangement links TRBV6-1 to TRBJ2-3, with 11 bases fitting TRBD2. The CDR3 contains 16 residues. V gave up 2 bases and J gave up 4 bases; unmatched junction bases: 5. CDR1 is MNHNS and CDR2 is SASEGT in the germline V gene.

In this sample, this clone turned up a few times. The chain uses TRBV12-3 or TRBV12-4 and TRBJ1-2, with 7 nucleotides matching TRBD1. The V gene end was trimmed by 7 bases and the J gene end by 2 bases; junction bases not matched to a gene: 4. The CDR3 totals 13 residues. As DNA, the CDR3 is TGTGCCAGCACCAGGACAGGAAACTATGGCTACACCTTC. Encoded protein: CASTRTGNYGYTF.

The chain carries TRBV2 and TRBJ2-6, with D possibly TRBD2 on 6 matching bases. Per the germline V gene, CDR1 is SNHLY and CDR2 is FYNNEI. CDR3 length equals 15 residues. Trimming removed 4 bases from V and 2 bases from J, with 9 bases in between. CDR3 DNA sequence: TGTGCCAGCAGTGGTTCGGGGGCTGGGGCCAACGTCCTGACTTTC. As protein: CASSGSGAGANVLTF.

This chain joins TRBV5-1 and TRBJ1-6; 9 bases fit TRBD1. CDR3 length: 16 amino acids. Trimming cost V 3 bases and J 7 bases; bases outside gene matches: 8. Germline CDR1 is SGHRS and CDR2 is YFSETQ. The CDR3 region has the DNA TGCGCCAGCAGCTGGGGGTCGGACAGGGGCAATTCACCCCTCCACTTT. As protein: CASSWGSDRGNSPLHF.

The genes are TRBV7-9 and TRBJ1-6; perhaps TRBD1 as D (6 bases). The V gene lost 4 bases and the J gene lost 10 bases, with 14 bases spanning the gap. The CDR3 has 14 amino acids. CDR1 and CDR2 (germline): SEHNR, FQNEAQ (reference sequence). In nucleotides, the CDR3 is TGTGCCAGCAGCTCACAGGGAAACGGATCACCCCTCCACTTT. It is translated as CASSSQGNGSPLHF. Together with reference TRBV7-9 and TRBJ1-6, the CDR3 gives the full variable domain: DTGVSQNPRHKITKRGQNVTFRCDPISEHNRLYWYRQTLGQGPEFLTYFQNEAQLEKSRLLSDRFSAERPKGSFSTLEIQRTEQGDSAMYLCASSSQGNGSPLHFGNGTRLTVT.

The chain joins TRBV7-9 to TRBJ1-6, with TRBD1 identical over 7 bases. Per the germline V gene, CDR1 is SEHNR and CDR2 is FQNEAQ (reference sequence). After removal of 4 bases from V and 4 bases from J, the junction contained 4 bases not matched to a gene. The CDR3 sequence is 15 residues long. The CDR3 sequence is CASSSQQGYNSPLHF. The CDR3 bases are TGTGCCAGCAGCTCACAACAGGGGTATAATTCACCCCTCCACTTT.

Of note for this clone: A junction boundary mismatches the germline segment, possibly from a read error. The chain has TRBV12-3 or TRBV12-4 and TRBJ2-3, with a tentative D call TRBD2 (6 bases). This CDR3 is 11 amino acids long. The DNA of the CDR3 is TGTGCCAGCAGTTTAGGTCGGGACTTGGAGTTT. Translation gives CASSLGRDLEF.

This rearrangement joins TRBV2 to TRBJ2-2, with 7 nucleotides matching TRBD2. Germline V lookup: CDR1 SNHLY, CDR2 FYNNEI. CDR3 length equals 14 residues. V shed 4 bases, J shed 5 bases, and the junction held 4 bases outside the gene matches. Here the CDR3 DNA reads TGTGCCAGCAGTGCGCGACTAGCTACCGGGGAGCTGTTTTTT. It codes for CASSARLATGELFF. Using reference TRBV2 and TRBJ2-2 for the parts outside the CDR3, the full variable domain is EPEVTQTPSHQVTQMGQEVILRCVPISNHLYFYWYRQILGQKVEFLVSFYNNEISEKSEIFDDQFSVERPDGSNFTLKIRSTKLEDSAMYFCASSARLATGELFFGEGSRLTVL.

In nucleotides, the CDR3 is TGCGCCAGCAGCATCGACAGCTCTAATCAGCCCCAGCATTTT. It is translated as CASSIDSSNQPQHF. This sequence joins TRBV5-1 and TRBJ1-5, with D tentatively TRBD1 (5 bases). V dropped 4 bases and J dropped 4 bases, with 12 bases sitting between them. The CDR3 contains 14 residues. Germline CDR1 reads SGHRS; CDR2 reads YFSETQ.

A few counts support this clone. The J gene is TRBJ1-2, the V gene TRBV19; TRBD1 aligns across 9 bases. This CDR3 comprises 14 residues. Germline CDR1 is LNHDA and CDR2 is SQIVND (reference sequence). V dropped 5 bases and J dropped 7; count of bases not matched to a gene: 8. Here the CDR3 DNA reads TGTGCCAGTAGTGCCGGACAGGGGTCCGGTGGCTACACCTTC. This gives the protein CASSAGQGSGGYTF.

This clone was seen more than once but under ten times. The chain joins TRBV19 to TRBJ1-5; no clear D. This CDR3 is 15 amino acids long. The germline CDR1 and CDR2 sequences are LNHDA and SQIVND (reference sequence). The V end was cut by 7 bases, the J end by 2 bases, with 15 bases between. The DNA for the CDR3 is TGTGCCAGTAAATCCTCCGGGAGACGCAATCAGCCCCAGCATTTT. Amino acids: CASKSSGRRNQPQHF.